This T cell receptor (beta chain) was sequenced in a study of T cell responses to AZD1222 COVID-19 vaccine (dated by TCRdb to 2020 to 2023). For the study in its entirety: A total of 233 trial participants underwent TCR sequencing, of whom 200 to 220 received two doses of AZD1222 and 26 received two doses of the MenACWY control vaccine. Trial participants were enrolled by age into subgroups of 18-55, 56-69 and 70-plus years, and roughly 160, 29 and 62 TCR-sequenced participants, respectively, were included in these subgroups.

Overall results and qualifications from the work: A significant rise in spike-specific TCR breadth and depth was observed after two AZD1222 doses relative to day 0 and relative to MenACWY recipients. In the small 56-69-year group, the increase in depth fell short of significance, most likely because of low power. Most participants were white British and females outnumbered males, and the authors suggested that clonal diversity may have been underestimated. Conclusions about previously exposed vaccinees were limited because only six AZD1222 recipients were SARS-CoV-2 seropositive at baseline. Reportedly, close to half of the unique spike-specific TCRs recognized epitopes lying outside the regions that are mutated in the B.1.351 and B.1.1.7 variants. Because no samples from the day 14 peak response were available, repertoires could be characterized only after the peak T cell response. CD4 TCRs associated with the vaccine covered the entire spike protein, and the dominant responses were in regions 160-218 and 743-854.

As to this clone: This clone's antigen is unknown. Within one base of it there is no much larger clone, and no base qualities were kept.

This sample's time point label indicates: about 28 days (+/-7) after the second vaccine dose. AZD1222 recipients with second doses at about 4 weeks or about 12 weeks were pooled, because spike-specific TCR depth and breadth did not differ between schedules. Vaccinee samples were obtained from the UK trials COV001 and COV002, which included a single-blind randomized controlled phase 2/3 trial of AZD1222 (ChAdOx1 nCoV-19) in healthy adults. For TCRbeta chain sequencing, PBMC samples from trial participants were taken at day 0 and at day 28 after the second dose. CDR1 and CDR2, looked up from the germline V gene, are MDHEN and SYDVKM. Taken from cysteine to phenylalanine, the CDR3 has 12 residues. Of the read, only the CDR3 DNA is kept; its 36 bases are in frame from base 1. From V the trimming removes 7 bases and from J it removes 5 bases, while the gene matches leave 4 bases of the junction unaccounted for.

The CDR3 regions of human TCRbeta chains were analyzed by immunosequencing. The study's own analysis went as follows. TCRs in the repertoires were matched against a reference library of SARS-CoV-2-specific TCRs that had been generated with the MIRA antigen-specificity platform. Breadth meant the fraction of unique TCRs that were SARS-CoV-2-associated, whereas depth meant the fraction of total T cells that were SARS-CoV-2-associated. Using the MIRA data, every spike-specific TCR was mapped to the spike region that the TCR reacted to and assigned to either a CD4 or a CD8 class. Log10-transformed breadth and depth values were compared by one-way ANOVA with Sidak's multiple comparisons tests. TCRdb obtained this table from immuneACCESS and retained in-frame rearrangements with V and J assigned. These tables miss some clones; where compared with another copy, unresolved V genes account for less than half of the shortfall, and the remainder is unexplained. V and J calls and clone size are as listed in that table; D and trimming were resolved from the DNA. The sample table holds over 110,000 clones, of which around nine tenths were seen once. The ten largest clones capture about a tenth of the sample.

The starting material was peripheral blood, obtained 28 days after the second AZD1222 dose. The receptor was isolated from an adult who received the AZD1222 COVID-19 vaccine. The chain couples TRBV28 to TRBJ1-1; 7 junctional bases match TRBD1. The CDR3 sequence is CASILQGTEAFF. The nucleotides are TGTGCCAGCATTCTACAGGGGACTGAAGCTTTCTTT.